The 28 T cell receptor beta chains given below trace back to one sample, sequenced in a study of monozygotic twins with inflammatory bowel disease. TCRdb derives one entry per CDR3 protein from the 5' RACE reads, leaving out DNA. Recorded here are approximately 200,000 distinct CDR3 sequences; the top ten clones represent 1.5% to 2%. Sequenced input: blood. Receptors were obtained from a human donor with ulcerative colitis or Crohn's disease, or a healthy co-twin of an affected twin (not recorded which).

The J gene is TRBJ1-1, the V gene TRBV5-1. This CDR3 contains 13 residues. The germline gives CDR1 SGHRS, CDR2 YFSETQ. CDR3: CASSFGDATEAFF.

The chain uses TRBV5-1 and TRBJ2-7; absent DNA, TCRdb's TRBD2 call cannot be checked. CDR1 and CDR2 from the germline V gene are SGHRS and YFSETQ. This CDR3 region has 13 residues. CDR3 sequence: CASSLAGEYEQYF.

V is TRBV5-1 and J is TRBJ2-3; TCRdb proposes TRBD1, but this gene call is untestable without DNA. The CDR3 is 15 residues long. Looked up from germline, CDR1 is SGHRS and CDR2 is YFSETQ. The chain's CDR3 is CASSPPRGGTDTQYF.

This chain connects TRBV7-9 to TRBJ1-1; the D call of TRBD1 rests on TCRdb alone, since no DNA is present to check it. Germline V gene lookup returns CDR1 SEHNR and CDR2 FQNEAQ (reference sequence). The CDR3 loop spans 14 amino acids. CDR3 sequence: CASSFDSLNTEAFF.

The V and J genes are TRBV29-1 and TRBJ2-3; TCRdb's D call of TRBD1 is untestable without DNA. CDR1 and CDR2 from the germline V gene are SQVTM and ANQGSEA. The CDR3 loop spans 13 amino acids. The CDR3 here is CSVTGVRTDTQYF.

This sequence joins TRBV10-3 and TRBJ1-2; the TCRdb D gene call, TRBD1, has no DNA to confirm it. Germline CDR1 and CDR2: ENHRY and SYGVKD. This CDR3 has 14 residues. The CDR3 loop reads CAISELGTVYGYTF.

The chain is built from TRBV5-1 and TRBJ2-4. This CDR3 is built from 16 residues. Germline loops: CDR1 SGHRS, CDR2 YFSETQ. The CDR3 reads CASSLGQGVDKNIQYF. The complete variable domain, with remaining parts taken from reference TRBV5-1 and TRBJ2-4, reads KAGVTQTPRYLIKTRGQQVTLSCSPISGHRSVSWYQQTPGQGLQFLFEYFSETQRNKGNFPGRFSGRQFSNSRSEMNVSTLELGDSALYLCASSLGQGVDKNIQYFGAGTRLSVL.

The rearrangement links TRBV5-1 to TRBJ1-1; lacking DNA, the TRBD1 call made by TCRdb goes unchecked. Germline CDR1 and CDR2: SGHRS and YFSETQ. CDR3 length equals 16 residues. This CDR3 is CASSLGKGAKDTEAFF.

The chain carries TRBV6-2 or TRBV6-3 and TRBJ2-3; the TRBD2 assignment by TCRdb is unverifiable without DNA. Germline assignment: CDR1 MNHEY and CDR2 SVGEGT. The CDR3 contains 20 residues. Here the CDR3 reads CASSYSPRLAGDASTDTQYF.

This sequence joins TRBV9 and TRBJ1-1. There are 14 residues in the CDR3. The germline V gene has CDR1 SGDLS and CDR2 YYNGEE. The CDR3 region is CASSVGPRNTEAFF.

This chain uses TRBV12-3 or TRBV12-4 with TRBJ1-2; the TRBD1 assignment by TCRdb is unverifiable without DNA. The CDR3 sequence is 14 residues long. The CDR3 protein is CASSPTDRRGGYTF.

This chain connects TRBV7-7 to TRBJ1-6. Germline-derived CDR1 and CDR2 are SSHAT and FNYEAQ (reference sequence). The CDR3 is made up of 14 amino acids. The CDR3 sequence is CASSLRRARRPLHF.

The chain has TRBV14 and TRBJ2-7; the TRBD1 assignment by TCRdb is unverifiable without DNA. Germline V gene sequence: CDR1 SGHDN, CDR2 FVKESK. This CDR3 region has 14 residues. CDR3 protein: CASSQAPPYYEQYF.

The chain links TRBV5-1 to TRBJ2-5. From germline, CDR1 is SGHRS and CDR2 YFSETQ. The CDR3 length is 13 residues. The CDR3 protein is CASSLVNQETQYF.

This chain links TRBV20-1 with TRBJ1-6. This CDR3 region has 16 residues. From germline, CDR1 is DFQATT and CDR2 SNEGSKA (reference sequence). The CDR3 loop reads CSARAHGRIYNSPLHF.

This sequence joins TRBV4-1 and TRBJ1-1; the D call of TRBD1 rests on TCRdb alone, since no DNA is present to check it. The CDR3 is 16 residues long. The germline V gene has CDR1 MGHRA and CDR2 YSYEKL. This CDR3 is CASSQEIGQGDTEAFF.

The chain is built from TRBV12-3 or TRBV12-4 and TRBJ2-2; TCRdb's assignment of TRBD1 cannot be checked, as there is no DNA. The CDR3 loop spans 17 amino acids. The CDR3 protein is CASSFGQGRSNTGELFF.

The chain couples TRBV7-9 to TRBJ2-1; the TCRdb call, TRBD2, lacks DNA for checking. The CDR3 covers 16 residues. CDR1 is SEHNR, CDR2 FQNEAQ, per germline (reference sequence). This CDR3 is CASSLVSGLAPNEQFF. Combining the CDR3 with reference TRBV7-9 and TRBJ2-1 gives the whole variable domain DTGVSQNPRHKITKRGQNVTFRCDPISEHNRLYWYRQTLGQGPEFLTYFQNEAQLEKSRLLSDRFSAERPKGSFSTLEIQRTEQGDSAMYLCASSLVSGLAPNEQFFGPGTRLTVL.

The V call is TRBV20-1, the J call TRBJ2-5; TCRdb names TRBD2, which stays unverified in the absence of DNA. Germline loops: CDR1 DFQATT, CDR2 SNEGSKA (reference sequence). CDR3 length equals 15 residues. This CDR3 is CSASPGLAGKETQYF.

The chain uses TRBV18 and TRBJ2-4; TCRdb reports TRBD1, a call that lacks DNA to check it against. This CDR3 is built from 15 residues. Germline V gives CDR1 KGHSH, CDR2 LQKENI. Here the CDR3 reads CASSPGTGRTNIQYF.

The CDR3: CASSLFKGGESTDTQYF. The J gene is TRBJ2-3, the V gene TRBV13; TCRdb's assignment of TRBD1 cannot be checked, as there is no DNA. Looked up from germline, CDR1 is PRHDT and CDR2 is FYEKMQ (reference sequence). The CDR3 runs to 17 residues.

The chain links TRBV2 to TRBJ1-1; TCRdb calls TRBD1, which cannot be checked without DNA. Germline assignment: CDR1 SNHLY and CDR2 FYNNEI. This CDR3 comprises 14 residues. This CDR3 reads CASSKTAFDTEAFF.

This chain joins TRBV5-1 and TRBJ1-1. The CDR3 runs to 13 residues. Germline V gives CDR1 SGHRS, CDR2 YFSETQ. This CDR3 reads CASSLAGNTEAFF.

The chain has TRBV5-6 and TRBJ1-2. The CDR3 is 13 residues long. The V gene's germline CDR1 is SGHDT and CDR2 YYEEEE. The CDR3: CASSLMVRDGYTF.

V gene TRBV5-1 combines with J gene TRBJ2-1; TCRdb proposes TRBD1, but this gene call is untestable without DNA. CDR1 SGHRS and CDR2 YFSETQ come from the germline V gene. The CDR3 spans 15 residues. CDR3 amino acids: CASSLAPGSMDEQFF.

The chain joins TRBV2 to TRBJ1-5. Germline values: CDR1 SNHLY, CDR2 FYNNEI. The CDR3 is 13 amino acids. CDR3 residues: CASSGNRLQPQHF.

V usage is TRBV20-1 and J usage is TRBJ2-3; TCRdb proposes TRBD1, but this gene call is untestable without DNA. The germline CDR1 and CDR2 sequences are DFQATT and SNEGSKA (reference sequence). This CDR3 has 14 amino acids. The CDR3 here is CSASWQGRKDTQYF.

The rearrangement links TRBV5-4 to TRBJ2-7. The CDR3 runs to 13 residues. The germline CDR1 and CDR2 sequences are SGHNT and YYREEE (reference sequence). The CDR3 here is CASSLDYSYEQYF.